The clone carrying this TCR beta chain was seen a few times. Its specificity is unknown. The sample belongs to a study of response to subunit inactivated influenza vaccine. Study findings and constraints: After each seasonal influenza vaccination, few new T cells are recruited, the authors suggested.

V was shortened by 5 bases and J by 5 bases, with 10 bases between the two germline ends. From germline, CDR1 is SGHRS and CDR2 YFSETQ. CDR3 length: 13 residues. TCRdb ran MiXCR on the RT-PCR reads and lists one entry per CDR3 protein. The sample comprises 500,000 to 550,000 distinct CDR3 sequences, 7.6% of which are singletons, and approximately 13% rests with the top ten. This sequence was found in a man between 50 and 69 years old who received an inactivated influenza vaccine. Sample: PBMCs from blood, taken roughly 24 months after vaccination. The chain is built from TRBV5-1 and TRBJ2-2; D remains unclear. The CDR3 nucleotides are TGCGCCAGCAGGCAGCATGAGACCGGGGAGCTGTTTTTT. Translating it yields CASRQHETGELFF. The full variable domain, its missing parts supplied by reference TRBV5-1 and TRBJ2-2, is KAGVTQTPRYLIKTRGQQVTLSCSPISGHRSVSWYQQTPGQGLQFLFEYFSETQRNKGNFPGRFSGRQFSNSRSEMNVSTLELGDSALYLCASRQHETGELFFGEGSRLTVL.